This T cell receptor (beta chain) was identified during a study of blood T cell repertoires in COVID-19. Study-level background: The United States, Italy and Spain supplied acute and convalescent COVID-19 samples. T cells, B-cell-depleted T cells, or PBMCs supplied cDNA or gDNA.

With V trimmed by 1 base and J by 7 bases, 7 bases remained unmatched. Germline V CDR1 and CDR2: SNHLY, FYNNEI. This CDR3 has 15 residues. In the original workflow: Reference gene primer amplification gave nucleated cell count estimates. The assay was immunoSEQ multiplex PCR, and TCRdb's table has in-frame clones only and misses some. V and J calls and clone size follow that table, whereas D and trimming were derived from the DNA. The table includes over 250,000 clones, about nine tenths detected once. This receptor was obtained from a middle-aged man with acute or convalescent COVID-19. The rearrangement links TRBV2 to TRBJ1-5, with 7 bases matching TRBD1. Sequencing was performed on peripheral blood. CDR3 DNA: TGTGCCAGCAGTGAAGGAGGGGGCGCGAGGCAGCCCCAGCATTTT. This encodes CASSEGGGARQPQHF.